The sequence of this T cell receptor (beta chain) was determined in a study of blood T cell repertoires in COVID-19. Background on the study: Both acute and convalescent COVID-19 samples were obtained from the United States, Italy and Spain. PBMCs, B-cell-depleted T cells, or T cells provided the cDNA or gDNA that made up the material.

Per the original methods: Estimates of nucleated cell counts were drawn from the amplification of reference gene primers. Produced via immunoSEQ multiplex PCR; TCRdb's table is partial and in-frame only. Clone size and V and J calls were adopted from that table, with D and trimming inferred from the DNA. Of 150,000 to 200,000 clones in the sample, approximately 83% were seen once. The TCR was taken from a woman in her sixties or seventies with acute or convalescent COVID-19. The material sequenced was peripheral blood.

CDR3 coding DNA: TGTGCCAGCAGCGTAGACAGCGGGGGCACCGGGGAGCTGTTTTTT. Its translation is CASSVDSGGTGELFF. The chain has TRBV9 and TRBJ2-2, with TRBD2 identical over 8 bases. Germline CDR1 is SGDLS and CDR2 is YYNGEE. This CDR3 comprises 15 residues. V lost 0 bases to trimming and J lost 4 bases; unmatched junction nucleotides: 2.